Following are 15 T cell receptor beta chains from one sample sequenced in a study of blood T cell repertoires in COVID-19 (TCRdb year 2020). Library method: the immunoSEQ multiplex PCR assay. TCRdb's version of the immuneACCESS table is confined to in-frame rearrangements and falls short of the full clone set. An unresolved V gene accounts for under half of the shortfall where checked; the remainder is of unknown origin. This sample gives tens of thousands of clones in total; 80% to 90% of them show up just once. The ten largest make up roughly 5% of the sample. The sample was peripheral blood. These receptors all come from a man in his fifties with active COVID-19.

This clone was counted only a few times. V gene TRBV28 combines with J gene TRBJ2-3, with 9 positions matching TRBD1. This CDR3 is 16 amino acids long. V dropped 1 base and J dropped 3; count of bases not matched to a gene: 5. CDR1 and CDR2 from the germline V gene are MDHEN and SYDVKM. CDR3: CASSLYGTGRTDTQYF. For the CDR3, the DNA is TGTGCCAGCAGTTTATACGGGACAGGGAGGACAGATACGCAGTATTTT.

This clone has only one observation. V and J are TRBV5-1 and TRBJ2-7; a possible D gene is TRBD2 (5 bases). The CDR3 runs to 14 residues. Germline CDR1 is SGHRS and CDR2 is YFSETQ. Trimming took 4 bases from V and 6 from J, leaving 17 bases between them. The CDR3 loop reads CASSPRTGPREQYF. CDR3 coding DNA: TGCGCCAGCAGCCCGAGGACTGGGCCCCGCGAGCAGTACTTC.

J is TRBJ1-3 and V is TRBV13; 8 nucleotides align to TRBD1. CDR1 PRHDT and CDR2 FYEKMQ come from the germline V gene (reference sequence). The CDR3 is 13 residues long. After removal of 1 base from V and 8 bases from J, the junction contained 1 base not matched to a gene. This CDR3 is CASSLARGHTIYF. The CDR3 DNA sequence: TGTGCCAGCAGCTTAGCCAGGGGGCACACCATATATTTT.

The chain is built from TRBV7-3 and TRBJ2-3; 8 bases fit TRBD1. Trimming removed 1 base from V and 2 bases from J; junction bases left unmatched: 14. Germline V lookup: CDR1 SGHTA, CDR2 FQGTGA. This CDR3 has 19 amino acids. CDR3 in DNA: TGTGCCAGCAGCTTAAAGGGGACAGGTCTGGTCCGGAACACAGATACGCAGTATTTT. It is translated as CASSLKGTGLVRNTDTQYF. Using reference TRBV7-3 and TRBJ2-3 for the parts outside the CDR3, the full variable domain is GAGVSQTPSNKVTEKGKYVELRCDPISGHTALYWYRQSLGQGPEFLIYFQGTGAADDSGLPNDRFFAVRPEGSVSTLKIQRTERGDSAVYLCASSLKGTGLVRNTDTQYFGPGTRLTVL.

The rearrangement links TRBV3-1 (or the pseudogene TRBV3-2) to TRBJ1-2, with 9 bases aligning to TRBD1. The CDR3 consists of 14 residues. Germline V gene sequence: CDR1 LGHDT, CDR2 YNNKEL (reference sequence). With 3 bases clipped from V and 4 bases from J, the junction kept 3 bases outside the gene matches. CDR3 DNA sequence: TGTGCCAGCAGCCACCAGACAGGGGGCTATGGCTACACCTTC. It codes for CASSHQTGGYGYTF.

The chain is built from TRBV20-1 and TRBJ2-7, with D perhaps matching TRBD1 (6 bases). CDR3 size: 15 residues. CDR1 and CDR2 from the germline V gene are DFQATT and SNEGSKA (reference sequence). V gave up 3 bases and J gave up 1 base, with 16 bases separating them. Here the CDR3 reads CSASLGARASYEQYF. The CDR3 nucleotides read TGCAGTGCTAGTTTGGGGGCGCGAGCTTCCTACGAGCAGTACTTC.

The CDR3 nucleotides are TGTGCCAGCAGTAAAAGGACTAGCGGGAGCTACGAGCAGTACTTC. It specifies CASSKRTSGSYEQYF. The chain combines TRBV6-5 with TRBJ2-7, with 13 bases that match TRBD2. The germline V gene encodes CDR1 MNHEY and CDR2 SVGAGI. V trimming: 5 bases; J trimming: 3 bases; junction bases outside the gene matches: 4. The length of the CDR3 is 15 residues.

The chain carries TRBV30 and TRBJ2-2, with TRBD2 matching over 8 bases. The CDR3 has 14 residues. The V and J ends lost 2 bases and 4 bases, in that order; junction bases with no gene match: 3. Germline assignment: CDR1 GTSNPN and CDR2 SVGIG (reference sequence). The CDR3 sequence is CAWSPGGVTGELFF. The DNA of the CDR3 is TGTGCCTGGAGTCCCGGGGGGGTCACCGGGGAGCTGTTTTTT.

This chain links TRBV18 with TRBJ1-2, with D possibly TRBD1 on 5 matching bases. The CDR3 has 12 residues. The V gene's germline CDR1 is KGHSH and CDR2 LQKENI. Trimming shortened V by 2 bases and J by 8 bases, and 9 bases separated the two germline ends. The CDR3 DNA is TGTGCCAGCTCACCAGCGGGGGAGGGCTACACCTTC. Translated, it gives CASSPAGEGYTF.

The chain links TRBV11-2 to TRBJ2-6; perhaps TRBD1 as D (5 bases). There are 15 residues in the CDR3. Trimming took off 6 bases at V and 3 bases at J, with 12 bases between the two ends. CDR1 SGHAT and CDR2 FQNNGV come from the germline V gene. The CDR3 bases are TGTGCCAGCAGGGCTCAGGGCTATGGGGCCAACGTCCTGACTTTC. Translation: CASRAQGYGANVLTF.

The rearrangement joins TRBV2 to TRBJ2-7; D not certain. Per germline, CDR1 SNHLY and CDR2 FYNNEI. V was shortened by 4 bases and J by 2 bases, with 9 bases between the two germline ends. CDR3 length: 13 residues. CDR3 loop: CASSARQAYEQYF. CDR3 DNA: TGTGCCAGCAGTGCTCGGCAGGCCTACGAGCAGTACTTC. Combining the CDR3 with reference TRBV2 and TRBJ2-7 gives the whole variable domain EPEVTQTPSHQVTQMGQEVILRCVPISNHLYFYWYRQILGQKVEFLVSFYNNEISEKSEIFDDQFSVERPDGSNFTLKIRSTKLEDSAMYFCASSARQAYEQYFGPGTRLTVT.

The gene calls are TRBV28 and TRBJ2-2; 10 bases fit TRBD2. Germline CDR1 is MDHEN and CDR2 is SYDVKM. Unmatched junction bases numbered 2, after V lost 8 bases and J lost 5 bases. This CDR3 is built from 13 residues. In DNA form, the CDR3 reads TGTGCCAGCGGAGCGGGAGGGACCGGGGAGCTGTTTTTT. The encoded protein is CASGAGGTGELFF. The entire variable domain, with the rest obtained from reference TRBV28 and TRBJ2-2, is as follows: DVKVTQSSRYLVKRTGEKVFLECVQDMDHENMFWYRQDPGLGLRLIYFSYDVKMKEKGDIPEGYSVSREKKERFSLILESASTNQTSMYLCASGAGGTGELFFGEGSRLTVL.

This chain uses TRBV24-1 with TRBJ1-1; 7 bases fit TRBD1. This CDR3 spans 13 amino acids. Germline CDR1 is KGHDR and CDR2 is SFDVKD. J was trimmed by 1 base and V by 10 bases; bases with no gene match: 5. The CDR3 nucleotides are TGTGCCACACAGGGACAGCCGAACACTGAAGCTTTCTTT. It yields the protein CATQGQPNTEAFF.

This clone came up once. The gene calls are TRBV28 and TRBJ2-1, with 9 bases lining up with TRBD2. The germline gives CDR1 MDHEN, CDR2 SYDVKM. The V and J ends lost 6 bases and 0 bases, in that order; junction bases with no gene match: 9. CDR3 length equals 17 residues. The CDR3 nucleotides are TGTGCCAGCAGCCCCCAGCGGGGGGCCGTCTCCTACAATGAGCAGTTCTTC. The encoded protein is CASSPQRGAVSYNEQFF.

V gene TRBV9 combines with J gene TRBJ2-3; unclear D gene. The V gene's germline CDR1 is SGDLS and CDR2 YYNGEE. V was cut by 0 bases and J by 3 bases, with 11 bases left in between. The length of the CDR3 is 15 residues. In DNA form, the CDR3 reads TGTGCCAGCAGCGTAGTTGGAGACGGGACAGATACGCAGTATTTT. It encodes CASSVVGDGTDTQYF.